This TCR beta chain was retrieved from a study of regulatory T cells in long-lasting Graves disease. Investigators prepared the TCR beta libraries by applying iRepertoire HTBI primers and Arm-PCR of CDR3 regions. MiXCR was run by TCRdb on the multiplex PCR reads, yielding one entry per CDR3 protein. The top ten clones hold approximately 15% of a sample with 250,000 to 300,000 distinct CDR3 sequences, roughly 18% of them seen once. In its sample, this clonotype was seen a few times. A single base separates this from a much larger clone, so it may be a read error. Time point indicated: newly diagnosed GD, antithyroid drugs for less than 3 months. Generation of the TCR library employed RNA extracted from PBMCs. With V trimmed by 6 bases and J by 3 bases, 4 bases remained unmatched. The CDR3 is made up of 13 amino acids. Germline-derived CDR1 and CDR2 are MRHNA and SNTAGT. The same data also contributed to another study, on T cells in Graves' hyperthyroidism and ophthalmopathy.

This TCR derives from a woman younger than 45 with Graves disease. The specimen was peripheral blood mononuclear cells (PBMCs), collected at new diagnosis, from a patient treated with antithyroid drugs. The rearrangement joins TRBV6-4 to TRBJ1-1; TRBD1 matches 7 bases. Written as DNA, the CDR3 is TGTGCCAGCAGATTTGGACAGGACACTGAAGCTTTCTTT. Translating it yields CASRFGQDTEAFF.